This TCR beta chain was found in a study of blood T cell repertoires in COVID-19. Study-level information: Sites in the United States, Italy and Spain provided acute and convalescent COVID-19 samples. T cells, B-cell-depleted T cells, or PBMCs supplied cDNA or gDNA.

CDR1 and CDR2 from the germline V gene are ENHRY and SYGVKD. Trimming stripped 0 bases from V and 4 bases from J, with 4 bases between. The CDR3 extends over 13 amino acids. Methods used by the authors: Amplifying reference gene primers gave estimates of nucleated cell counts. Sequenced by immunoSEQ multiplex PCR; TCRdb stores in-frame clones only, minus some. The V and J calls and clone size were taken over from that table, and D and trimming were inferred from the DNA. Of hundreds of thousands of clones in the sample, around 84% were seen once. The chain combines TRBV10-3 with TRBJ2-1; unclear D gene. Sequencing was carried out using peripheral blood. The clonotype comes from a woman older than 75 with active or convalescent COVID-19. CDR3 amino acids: CAISESTYNEQFF. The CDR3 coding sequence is TGTGCCATCAGTGAGTCGACTTACAATGAGCAGTTCTTC.